Sequencing of this T cell receptor (beta chain) was carried out in a study of T cell repertoires in cytomegalovirus infection. Across the whole study: TCR beta signatures that were public indicated CMV infection and matching HLA type. Study-wide results and caveats: Cumulated frequencies of public TCR beta families served to identify carriers of CMV plus the relevant HLA. There were HLA-C-restricted CMV-specific TCR beta clonotypes dominating the ex vivo response.

As concerns this clonotype: The antigen is unknown.

TCRdb re-called the reads with MiXCR, one entry per CDR3 protein. The sample carries 400,000 or so distinct CDR3 sequences, about a sixth recorded once. Germline lookup yields CDR1 SNHLY and CDR2 FYNNEI. The ends lost 7 bases at V and 8 bases at J; junction bases unmatched: 7. This CDR3 region has 13 residues. This clonotype was sampled from a human donor in good health (CMV status not recorded). Some clones in this sample may be carry-over from other donors' samples. V usage is TRBV2 and J usage is TRBJ2-1, with TRBD2 matching 8 bases. Sequenced sample: PBMCs. Written as DNA, the CDR3 is TGTGCCAGCACGAGCGGGGGCTTTGATGAGCAGTTCTTC. Its translation: CASTSGGFDEQFF.